Listed here are 27 T cell receptor beta chains from one sample, sequenced in a study of beta chain features in type 1 diabetes (dated by TCRdb to the late 2010s). No antigen has been identified for these receptors. Results and caveats for the whole study, not just this receptor: A moderate but significant shortening of TCRB CDR3 length was observed in type 1 diabetes patients in all four CD4+ subsets.

To prepare the library, the immunoSEQ multiplex PCR assay was applied. The entire amount of isolated RNA was reverse transcribed using the High Capacity cDNA Reverse Transcription Kit, so the sequenced TCRB transcripts were expressed ones. TCRdb provides this immuneACCESS table in a form limited to in-frame rearrangements. Some clones are lacking; in checked studies, under half of them reflect an unresolved V gene, and why the rest are absent is not known. Across this sample there are 280,000 or so clones, with around 16% seen only once. The ten largest clones represent about 0.014% of the sample. The specimen was naive CD4+ T cells from blood. The intended sense of this specimen's cell subset or site label: true naive CD4+ T cells. Source of these receptors: a young man with type 1 diabetes.

The genes are TRBV30 and TRBJ1-5; the match to TRBD1 covers 10 bases. There are 16 residues in the CDR3. CDR1 and CDR2 from the germline V gene are GTSNPN and SVGIG (reference sequence). Trimming took 3 bases from V and 7 from J; bases not matched to a gene: 12. The CDR3 is CAWRAKGQGITQPQHF. CDR3 nucleotide sequence: TGTGCCTGGAGGGCAAAGGGACAGGGGATCACGCAGCCCCAGCATTTT. The full variable domain, with the rest looked up from reference TRBV30 and TRBJ1-5, is SQTIHQWPATLVQPVGSPLSLECTVEGTSNPNLYWYRQAAGRGLQLLFYSVGIGQISSEVPQNLSASRPQDRQFILSSKKLLLSDSGFYLCAWRAKGQGITQPQHFGDGTRLSIL.

Only a few counts were recorded for this clone. The gene calls are TRBV6-6 and TRBJ1-5; D possibly corresponds to TRBD1 (5 bases). The V end was cut by 5 bases, the J end by 5 bases, with 19 bases between. This CDR3 comprises 16 residues. Germline V gene lookup returns CDR1 MNHNY and CDR2 SVGAGI (reference sequence). CDR3 sequence: CASSNHQGGSDQPQHF. In nucleotides, the CDR3 is TGTGCCAGCAGTAATCATCAGGGTGGTAGTGATCAGCCCCAGCATTTT.

This clone turned up a few times. J is TRBJ1-6 and V is TRBV7-8; D call uncertain. CDR1 and CDR2 from the germline V gene are SGHVS and FQNEAQ. The V and J ends lost 0 bases and 8 bases respectively, with 11 bases between them. CDR3 length: 15 residues. The CDR3 DNA is TGTGCCAGCAGCTTAGCGTTTAGAGGTGATTCACCCCTCCACTTT. It translates to CASSLAFRGDSPLHF.

The CDR3 DNA is TGTGCCAGCAGCCCGGGCTCTGGGGCCAACGTCCTGACTTTC. It yields the protein CASSPGSGANVLTF. The chain joins TRBV5-4 to TRBJ2-6, with D hard to call. CDR1 is SGHNT, CDR2 YYREEE, per germline (reference sequence). V lost 4 bases to trimming and J lost 0 bases, with 5 bases between them. CDR3 size: 14 residues.

The sample holds a few counts of this clone. The chain has TRBV9 and TRBJ2-7; D is ambiguous. V was shortened by 0 bases and J by 2 bases, with 9 bases between the two germline ends. This CDR3 has 14 amino acids. Germline V CDR1 and CDR2: SGDLS, YYNGEE. Written as DNA, the CDR3 is TGTGCCAGCAGCGTAGATGCAGGCCCCTACGAGCAGTACTTC. It is translated as CASSVDAGPYEQYF.

The genes are TRBV5-1 and TRBJ2-2, with D tentatively TRBD2 (6 bases). CDR1 and CDR2 (germline): SGHRS, YFSETQ. V was pared by 4 bases and J by 2 bases, with 12 bases between. This CDR3 has 15 amino acids. The CDR3, as DNA: TGCGCCAGCAGCCCTGGGACTTTCAACACCGGGGAGCTGTTTTTT. This codes for CASSPGTFNTGELFF.

Concerning this clone itself: Relative to the germline gene, one junction end is altered; a read error may explain this. The chain combines TRBV7-2 with TRBJ2-5, with TRBD2 matching over 16 bases. Germline CDR1 reads SGHTA; CDR2 reads FQGNSA. The CDR3 contains 14 residues. CDR3 protein: CASSLGLAGGQFNF. The DNA of the CDR3 is TGTGCCAGCAGCCTGGGACTAGCGGGGGGGCAGTTTAACTTC.

The chain combines TRBV18 with TRBJ1-2, with TRBD1 identical over 10 bases. The CDR3 runs to 17 residues. V dropped 1 base and J dropped 2; count of bases not matched to a gene: 7. Per the germline V gene, CDR1 is KGHSH and CDR2 is LQKENI. CDR3 coding DNA: TGTGCCAGCTCACCACTCGAGGGGGGACAGGGGAACTATGGCTACACCTTC. Its protein product is CASSPLEGGQGNYGYTF.

The V and J genes are TRBV28 and TRBJ2-5; a possible D gene is TRBD1 (6 bases). Deletions cut 10 bases from V and 5 bases from J, with 23 bases between. CDR3 length: 15 amino acids. Germline CDR1 reads MDHEN; CDR2 reads SYDVKM. The CDR3 protein is CAIRQARPRRETQYF. Written as DNA, the CDR3 is TGTGCCATCCGACAGGCCCGGCCGAGGAGGGAGACCCAGTACTTC.

The rearrangement uses TRBV6-5 and TRBJ2-3; a weak D match, TRBD2 (5 bases). Germline CDR1 is MNHEY and CDR2 is SVGAGI. The CDR3 loop spans 14 amino acids. Trimming left V 3 bases short and J 3 bases short, with 10 bases between. The CDR3 DNA sequence: TGTGCCAGCAGTTATGTGGGAGCGACAGATACGCAGTATTTT. As protein: CASSYVGATDTQYF.

CDR3 in amino acids: CSVESTGGMYEQYF. The CDR3 DNA is TGCAGCGTTGAGTCGACAGGGGGAATGTACGAGCAGTACTTC. The chain recombines TRBV29-1 with TRBJ2-7; 9 bases are a match to TRBD1. The CDR3 is 14 residues long. In germline, CDR1 is SQVTM, CDR2 ANQGSEA. The V gene end was trimmed by 3 bases and the J gene end by 4 bases; junction bases not matched to a gene: 7.

In this sample, this clone turned up a few times. The chain has TRBV29-1 and TRBJ2-1; 7 positions match TRBD2. V was clipped by 3 bases and J by 4 bases; unmatched bases: 6. CDR1 SQVTM and CDR2 ANQGSEA come from the germline V gene. CDR3 length: 14 residues. CDR3 DNA sequence: TGCAGCGTTGATGGCGGGAGAACGTACAATGAGCAGTTCTTC. Protein sequence: CSVDGGRTYNEQFF.

This clone has more than one count but fewer than ten. This chain connects TRBV10-3 to TRBJ2-5; 7 bases fit TRBD2. J was trimmed by 3 bases and V by 6 bases; bases with no gene match: 7. Germline CDR1 is ENHRY and CDR2 is SYGVKD. This CDR3 has 14 residues. CDR3 nucleotide sequence: TGTGCCATCAGCCCGGGAGGCGGAAAAGAGACCCAGTACTTC. As protein: CAISPGGGKETQYF.

There are a few counts of this clone. The chain has TRBV5-4 and TRBJ2-3; 11 bases map to TRBD2. CDR1 is SGHNT and CDR2 is YYREEE in the germline V gene (reference sequence). The J segment lost 3 bases and the V segment lost 4 bases, leaving 4 bases of the junction unmatched. The length of the CDR3 is 15 residues. The CDR3 DNA follows: TGTGCCAGCAGCCCGACTAGCGGGGCGACAGATACGCAGTATTTT. It encodes CASSPTSGATDTQYF.

The CDR3 DNA sequence: TGCGCCAGCAGCCAAGATCCGGACGGGGGGGGGAAGTTCTTC. Amino acid sequence: CASSQDPDGGGKFF. This chain joins TRBV4-3 and TRBJ2-1; 8 bases match TRBD2. Per germline, CDR1 LGHNA and CDR2 YSLEER. Trimming took 0 bases from V and 14 from J; bases not matched to a gene: 9. This CDR3 region has 14 residues.

This clone has a handful of counts. The chain recombines TRBV30 with TRBJ2-4; D unclear. CDR1 is GTSNPN and CDR2 is SVGIG in the germline V gene (reference sequence). Between the trimmed V and J ends, which lost 2 bases and 0 bases, there was a span of 8 bases. The CDR3 spans 14 residues. The CDR3 DNA follows: TGTGCCTGGAGTCGAGAACTAGCCAAAAACATTCAGTACTTC. This encodes CAWSRELAKNIQYF.

The chain couples TRBV5-1 to TRBJ2-1, with 8 bases matching TRBD2. Trimming removed 3 bases from V and 2 bases from J; junction bases left unmatched: 4. The CDR3 contains 15 residues. Germline CDR1 is SGHRS and CDR2 is YFSETQ. In nucleotides, the CDR3 is TGCGCCAGCAGCTCAACGGGAGGGCCCTACAATGAGCAGTTCTTC. Translated, it gives CASSSTGGPYNEQFF.

This chain links TRBV29-1 with TRBJ2-3; a possible D gene is TRBD1 (6 bases). V lost 6 bases, J lost 2 bases, and 24 bases lay in between. CDR1 and CDR2 from the germline V gene are SQVTM and ANQGSEA. The CDR3 totals 17 residues. Written as DNA, the CDR3 is TGCAGCGTCCTAATTTCCGGGACACAATCAACCACAGATACGCAGTATTTT. This translates into CSVLISGTQSTTDTQYF.

This clone was counted a few times. The V and J genes are TRBV5-6 and TRBJ1-6; TRBD1 matches 9 bases. The CDR3 covers 15 residues. V was clipped by 4 bases and J by 8 bases; unmatched bases: 7. CDR1 SGHDT and CDR2 YYEEEE come from the germline V gene. The CDR3 protein is CASSLRDRVDSPLHF. CDR3 sequence (DNA): TGTGCCAGCAGCCTGCGGGACAGGGTTGATTCACCCCTCCACTTT.

V and J are TRBV28 and TRBJ1-1, with D unclear. Trimming removed 5 bases at V and 4 bases at J, with 14 bases between. Per the germline V gene, CDR1 is MDHEN and CDR2 is SYDVKM. The CDR3 length is 14 residues. DNA for the CDR3: TGTGCCAGCAGTCCCTTCCGTGTCCCCACTGAAGCTTTCTTT. Protein product: CASSPFRVPTEAFF.

The chain uses TRBV2 and TRBJ1-1; 10 positions agree with TRBD1. The J segment lost 2 bases and the V segment lost 5 bases, leaving 2 bases of the junction unmatched. Germline assignment: CDR1 SNHLY and CDR2 FYNNEI. The CDR3 covers 14 residues. Written as DNA, the CDR3 is TGTGCCAGCAGTCTGACAGGGGGCAACACTGAAGCTTTCTTT. It codes for CASSLTGGNTEAFF.

The chain joins TRBV25-1 to TRBJ2-1; 7 bases match TRBD1. V dropped 7 bases and J dropped 10; count of bases not matched to a gene: 10. CDR1 MGHDK and CDR2 SYGVNS come from the germline V gene. The CDR3 spans 13 residues. The CDR3 loop is CASTGRGGKEQFF. DNA for the CDR3: TGTGCCAGCACCGGACGAGGGGGCAAGGAGCAGTTCTTC.

This clone was observed a handful of times. The J gene is TRBJ2-1, the V gene TRBV2, with D maybe TRBD2 (6 bases). This CDR3 spans 15 amino acids. Trimming pared 5 bases from V and 6 bases from J, leaving 17 bases between. CDR1 SNHLY and CDR2 FYNNEI come from the germline V gene. The CDR3 nucleotides are TGTGCCAGCAGTATTATTCGGGAGACGGGCAATGAGCAGTTCTTC. This encodes CASSIIRETGNEQFF. Full variable domain (rest looked up from reference TRBV2 and TRBJ2-1): EPEVTQTPSHQVTQMGQEVILRCVPISNHLYFYWYRQILGQKVEFLVSFYNNEISEKSEIFDDQFSVERPDGSNFTLKIRSTKLEDSAMYFCASSIIRETGNEQFFGPGTRLTVL.

This clone was detected a few times. The chain is built from TRBV4-1 and TRBJ2-2; 9 bases match TRBD2. Germline V gene data show CDR1 as MGHRA and CDR2 as YSYEKL. This CDR3 comprises 15 residues. V gave up 1 base and J gave up 4 bases; unmatched junction bases: 1. The CDR3 DNA reads as TGCGCCAGCAGCCAAGGGACTAGCGTCACCGGGGAGCTGTTTTTT. It encodes CASSQGTSVTGELFF.

This clone was observed a handful of times. An end of the junction does not agree with germline; a read error may underlie this. The chain is built from TRBV30 and TRBJ2-3; tentative D call: TRBD2 (6 bases). CDR1 is GTSNPN and CDR2 is SVGIG in the germline V gene (reference sequence). The CDR3 sequence is 14 residues long. CDR3 amino acids: CASIGRLRTDTQYF. CDR3 DNA: TGTGCCTCGATCGGGAGACTTCGCACGGATACGCAGTATTTT.

This clone was picked up a small number of times. The chain links TRBV7-9 to TRBJ2-1; 9 bases match TRBD1. The trim removed 6 bases at V and 3 bases at J, leaving 9 bases unmatched. CDR1 is SEHNR, CDR2 FQNEAQ, per germline (reference sequence). There are 16 residues in the CDR3. CDR3: CASSKTRQGVYNEQFF. In nucleotides, the CDR3 is TGTGCCAGCAGTAAGACAAGACAGGGGGTCTACAATGAGCAGTTCTTC.

The chain combines TRBV13 with TRBJ2-2; 12 positions agree with TRBD2. Germline CDR1 PRHDT, CDR2 FYEKMQ (reference sequence). V gave up 5 bases and J gave up 5 bases; unmatched junction bases: 9. The CDR3 runs 17 residues. DNA of the CDR3: TGTGCCAGCAGCACCCGACTAGCGGGGGCCTTAACCGGGGAGCTGTTTTTT. This codes for CASSTRLAGALTGELFF.